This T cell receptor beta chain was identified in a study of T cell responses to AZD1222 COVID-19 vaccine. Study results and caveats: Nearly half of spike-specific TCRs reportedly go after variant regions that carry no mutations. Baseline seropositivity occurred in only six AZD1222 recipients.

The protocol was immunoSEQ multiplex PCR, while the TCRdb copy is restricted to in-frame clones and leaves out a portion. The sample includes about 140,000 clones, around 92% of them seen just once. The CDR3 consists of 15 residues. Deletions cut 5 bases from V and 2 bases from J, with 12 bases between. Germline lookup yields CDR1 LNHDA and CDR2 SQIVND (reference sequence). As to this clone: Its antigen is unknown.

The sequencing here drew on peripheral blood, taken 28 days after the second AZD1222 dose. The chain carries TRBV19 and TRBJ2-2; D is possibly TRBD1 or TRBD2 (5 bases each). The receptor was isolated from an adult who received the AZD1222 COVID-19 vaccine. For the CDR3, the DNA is TGTGCCAGTAGTCTAGGGGACCTAAACACCGGGGAGCTGTTTTTT. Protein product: CASSLGDLNTGELFF.